A single sample is the source of the 8 T cell receptor beta chains below, sequenced in a study of CD4 T cells in relation to SARS-CoV-2 and coronaviruses. The antigens of these receptors remain unknown. Method: immunoSEQ multiplex PCR; TCRdb's copy keeps in-frame clones and lacks some. In the table there are about 39,000 clones, over 60% of which are singletons. Sequencing was done on a sample of memory CD4+ T cells from PBMCs, cultured in vitro. The receptors shown here come from an adult with COVID-19.

The gene calls are TRBV7-3 and TRBJ2-7, with D maybe TRBD1 (5 bases). The CDR3 is 14 amino acids. V lost 5 bases and J 6 bases, leaving 17 bases between the germline ends. In germline, CDR1 is SGHTA, CDR2 FQGTGA. CDR3 in DNA: TGTGCCAGCAGCGTTAACCCGAATGGGGCCGAGCAGTACTTC. It codes for CASSVNPNGAEQYF.

This rearrangement joins TRBV7-9 to TRBJ2-3, with 11 nucleotides matching TRBD2. The CDR3 consists of 17 residues. Trimming removed 1 base from V and 5 bases from J; junction bases left unmatched: 8. Germline CDR1 SEHNR, CDR2 FQNEAQ (reference sequence). CDR3 protein: CASSLGTSGSPGDTQYF. The CDR3 DNA sequence: TGTGCCAGCAGCTTAGGAACTAGCGGGAGCCCGGGAGATACGCAGTATTTT.

This clone has just a few counts. The chain links TRBV19 to TRBJ1-5, with D possibly TRBD1 on 6 matching bases. The ends were cut back, 1 base at V and 5 bases at J, with 12 bases in the middle. The CDR3 has 15 amino acids. Per germline, CDR1 LNHDA and CDR2 SQIVND (reference sequence). The DNA of the CDR3 is TGTGCCAGTAGTATAGCCAGGGGCGGATATCAGCCCCAGCATTTT. This translates into CASSIARGGYQPQHF.

The J gene is TRBJ1-1, the V gene TRBV11-2; D is undetermined. The CDR3 has 11 residues. With 3 bases removed from V and 6 bases from J, the gap between germline ends came to 5 bases. Looked up from germline, CDR1 is SGHAT and CDR2 is FQNNGV. The CDR3 loop is CASSLYAEAFF. CDR3 sequence (DNA): TGTGCCAGCAGCTTGTATGCTGAAGCTTTCTTT. Together with reference TRBV11-2 and TRBJ1-1, the CDR3 gives the full variable domain: EAGVAQSPRYKIIEKRQSVAFWCNPISGHATLYWYQQILGQGPKLLIQFQNNGVVDDSQLPKDRFSAERLKGVDSTLKIQPAKLEDSAVYLCASSLYAEAFFGQGTRLTVV.

In its sample, this clone was seen a few times. The V call is TRBV2, the J call TRBJ1-6; 8 bases agree with TRBD1. CDR3 size: 15 residues. Germline V gene data show CDR1 as SNHLY and CDR2 as FYNNEI. J lost 9 bases, V lost 4 bases, and 8 bases had no gene match. The CDR3 nucleotides read TGTGCCAGCAGTGTGAACACAGGGGGAGTTTCACCCCTCCACTTT. Translating it yields CASSVNTGGVSPLHF.

The V call is TRBV11-3, the J call TRBJ2-1, with 9 bases fitting TRBD2. The CDR3 sequence is 13 residues long. The germline CDR1 and CDR2 sequences are SGHNT and YENEEA. V was clipped by 4 bases and J by 10 bases; unmatched bases: 5. The CDR3 reads CASSYESGREQFF. The CDR3 region has the DNA TGTGCCAGCAGCTACGAGAGCGGGAGGGAGCAGTTCTTC.

The chain joins TRBV30 to TRBJ2-1, with 9 bases that match TRBD2. Germline V CDR1 and CDR2: GTSNPN, SVGIG (reference sequence). V shed 4 bases and J 7 bases; nucleotides not matched to a gene: 8. This CDR3 comprises 14 residues. CDR3 sequence reads: CAWKGLAGYNEQFF. The CDR3 region has the DNA TGTGCCTGGAAGGGGCTAGCGGGATATAATGAGCAGTTCTTC.

This chain uses TRBV11-2 with TRBJ2-1; 12 nucleotides align to TRBD2. The trim removed 5 bases at V and 14 bases at J, leaving 7 bases unmatched. CDR3 length: 13 residues. Germline CDR1 reads SGHAT; CDR2 reads FQNNGV. The CDR3 is CASSPRLAGDEFF. The CDR3 DNA follows: TGTGCCAGCAGCCCGCGACTAGCGGGAGATGAGTTCTTC.